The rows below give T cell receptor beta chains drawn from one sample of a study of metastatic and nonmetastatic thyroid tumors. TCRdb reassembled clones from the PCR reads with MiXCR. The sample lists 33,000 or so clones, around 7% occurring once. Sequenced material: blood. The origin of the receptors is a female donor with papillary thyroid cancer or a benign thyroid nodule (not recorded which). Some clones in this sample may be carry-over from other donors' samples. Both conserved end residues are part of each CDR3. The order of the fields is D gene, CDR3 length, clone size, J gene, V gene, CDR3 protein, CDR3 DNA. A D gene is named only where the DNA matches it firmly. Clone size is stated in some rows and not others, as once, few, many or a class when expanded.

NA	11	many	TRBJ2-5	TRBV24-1	CATSDVETQYF	TGTGCCACCAGTGATGTTGAGACCCAGTACTTC
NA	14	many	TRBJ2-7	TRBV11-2	CASSLERGSYEQYF	TGTGCCAGCAGCTTGGAACGGGGCTCCTACGAGCAGTACTTC
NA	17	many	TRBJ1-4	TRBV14	CASSQLRVALTNEKLFF	TGTGCCAGCAGCCAACTACGGGTGGCTCTAACTAATGAAAAACTGTTTTTT
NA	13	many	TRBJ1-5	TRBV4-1	CASSPTHGQPQHF	TGCGCCAGCAGCCCTACCCATGGCCAGCCCCAGCATTTT
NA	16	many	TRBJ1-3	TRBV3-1	CASSQEGGDSGNTIYF	TGTGCCAGCAGCCAAGAGGGGGGGGACTCTGGAAACACCATATATTTT
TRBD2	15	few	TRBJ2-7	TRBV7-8	CASSLARGRGSEQYF	TGTGCCAGCAGCTTAGCGCGCGGGAGGGGTAGCGAGCAGTACTTC
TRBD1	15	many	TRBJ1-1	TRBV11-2	CASSLGRGENTEAFF	TGTGCCAGCAGCTTAGGCAGGGGGGAGAACACTGAAGCTTTCTTT
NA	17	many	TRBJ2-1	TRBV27	CASSLNWGHPSYNEQFF	TGTGCCAGCAGTTTAAATTGGGGACATCCCTCCTACAATGAGCAGTTCTTC
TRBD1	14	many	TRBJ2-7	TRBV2	CATRDRGTSYEQYF	TGTGCCACCCGGGACAGGGGAACGTCTTACGAGCAGTACTTC
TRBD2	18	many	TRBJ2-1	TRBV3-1	CASSQERVAGGLPNEQFF	TGTGCCAGCAGCCAAGAAAGAGTAGCGGGAGGGCTACCCAATGAGCAGTTCTTC
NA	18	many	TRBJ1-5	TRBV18	CASSPPKTGDDSNQPQHF	TGTGCCAGCTCTCCCCCTAAGACAGGTGACGATAGCAATCAGCCCCAGCATTTT
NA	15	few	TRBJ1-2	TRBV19	CASISSSLFRYGYTF	TGTGCCAGTATTTCGTCGTCCCTATTCCGCTATGGCTACACCTTC
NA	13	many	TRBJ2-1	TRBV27	CASSRTNYNEQFF	TGTGCCAGCAGCCGGACTAATTACAATGAGCAGTTCTTC
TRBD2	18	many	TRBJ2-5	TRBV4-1	CASSQEKLAGVTQETQYF	TGCGCCAGCAGCCAAGAAAAACTAGCGGGGGTGACTCAAGAGACCCAGTACTTC
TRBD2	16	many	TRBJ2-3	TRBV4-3	CASRTRLAGGPDTQYF	TGCGCCAGCAGGACACGACTAGCGGGGGGCCCAGATACGCAGTATTTT
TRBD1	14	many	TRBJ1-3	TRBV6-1	CASSAWGQGNTIYF	TGTGCCAGTTCGGCCTGGGGACAGGGAAACACCATATATTTT
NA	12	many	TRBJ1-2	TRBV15	CATSPGGTGYTF	TGTGCCACCAGCCCGGGGGGGACGGGCTACACCTTC
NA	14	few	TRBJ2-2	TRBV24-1	CAASDYRALGELFF	TGTGCCGCCAGTGATTACAGGGCCTTAGGTGAGCTGTTTTTT
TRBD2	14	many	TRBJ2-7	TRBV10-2	CASRTSGGTYEQYF	TGCGCCAGCAGAACTAGCGGGGGTACATACGAGCAGTACTTC
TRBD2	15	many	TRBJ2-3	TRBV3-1	CASSRLAGVTDTQYF	TGTGCCAGCAGCCGACTAGCGGGGGTAACAGATACGCAGTATTTT
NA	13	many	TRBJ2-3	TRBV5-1	CASSSRLTDTQYF	TGCGCCAGCAGCTCCAGACTCACAGATACGCAGTATTTT
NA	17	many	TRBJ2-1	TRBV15	CATSRGDLRTSYNEQFF	TGTGCCACCAGCAGAGGAGATTTGCGGACCTCCTACAATGAGCAGTTCTTC
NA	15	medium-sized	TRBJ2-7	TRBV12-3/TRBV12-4	CASSWEGIRWSEQYF	TGTGCCAGCAGTTGGGAAGGCATTCGTTGGTCGGAGCAGTACTTC
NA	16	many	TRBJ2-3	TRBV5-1	CASSPSLADLTDTQYF	TGCGCCAGCAGCCCCTCCTTAGCGGACCTCACAGATACGCAGTATTTT
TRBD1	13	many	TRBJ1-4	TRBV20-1	CSASHRGVEKLFF	TGCAGTGCTAGTCACAGGGGGGTTGAAAAACTGTTTTTT
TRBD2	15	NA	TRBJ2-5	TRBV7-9	CASSLGGGGLETKYF	TGTGCCAGCAGCTTAGGGGGCGGGGGTTTGGAGACCAAGTACTTC
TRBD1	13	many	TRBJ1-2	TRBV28	CAGSTGDLNGYTF	TGTGCCGGATCGACAGGGGACTTGAATGGCTACACCTTC
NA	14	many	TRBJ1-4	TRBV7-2	CASTNSSTNEKLFF	TGTGCCAGCACTAACAGCTCAACTAATGAAAAACTGTTTTTT
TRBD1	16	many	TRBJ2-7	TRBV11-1	CASSLDLGQGAREQYF	TGTGCCAGCAGCCTAGACCTCGGACAGGGGGCGAGGGAGCAGTACTTC
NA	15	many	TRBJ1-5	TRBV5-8	CASSLQPGSNQPQHF	TGTGCCAGCAGCTTGCAACCCGGGAGCAATCAGCCCCAGCATTTT
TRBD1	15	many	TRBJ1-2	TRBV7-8	CASSLQGAGSYGYTF	TGTGCCAGCAGCTTACAGGGGGCGGGTAGCTATGGCTACACCTTC
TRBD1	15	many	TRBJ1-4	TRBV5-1	CASSFWGTGNEKLFF	TGCGCCAGCAGCTTTTGGGGGACAGGTAACGAAAAACTGTTTTTT
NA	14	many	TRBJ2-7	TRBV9	CASSVVEGGDEQYF	TGTGCCAGCAGCGTAGTCGAGGGGGGGGACGAGCAGTACTTC
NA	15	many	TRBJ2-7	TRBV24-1	CATSDRSGTFYEQYF	TGTGCCACCAGTGATCGATCCGGGACATTCTACGAGCAGTACTTC
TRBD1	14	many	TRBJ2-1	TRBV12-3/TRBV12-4	CASSTWTGYNEQFF	TGTGCCAGCAGTACCTGGACAGGTTACAATGAGCAGTTCTTC
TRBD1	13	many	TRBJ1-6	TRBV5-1	CASSSGQGSPLHF	TGCGCCAGCAGCTCTGGACAGGGTTCACCCCTCCACTTT
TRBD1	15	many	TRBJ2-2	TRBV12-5	CASGFRQGAPGELFF	TGTGCTAGTGGTTTTAGGCAGGGGGCGCCCGGGGAGCTGTTTTTT
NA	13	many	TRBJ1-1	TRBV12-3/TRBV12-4	CASSLSWGSQAFF	TGTGCCAGCAGTTTATCATGGGGTTCCCAAGCTTTCTTT
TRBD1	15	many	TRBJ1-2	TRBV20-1	CSGSREGQGVGGYTF	TGCAGTGGGTCTAGGGAGGGGCAGGGGGTAGGAGGCTACACCTTC
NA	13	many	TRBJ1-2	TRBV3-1	CASSQEGVRGYTF	TGTGCCAGCAGCCAAGAGGGAGTCCGGGGCTACACCTTC
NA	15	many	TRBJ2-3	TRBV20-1	CSAYSTALSTDTQYF	TGCAGTGCGTACTCGACAGCTCTAAGCACAGATACGCAGTATTTT
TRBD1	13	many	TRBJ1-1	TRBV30	CASQQGASTEAFF	TGTGCCTCACAACAGGGGGCTAGTACTGAAGCTTTCTTT
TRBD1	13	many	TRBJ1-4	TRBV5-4	CASSARGGEKLFF	TGTGCCAGCAGCGCCAGGGGGGGTGAAAAACTGTTTTTT
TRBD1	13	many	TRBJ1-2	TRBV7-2	CASSPDRADGYTF	TGTGCCAGCAGCCCCGACAGGGCTGATGGCTACACCTTC
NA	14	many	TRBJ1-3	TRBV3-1	CASSQGIAGNTIYF	TGTGCCAGCAGCCAAGGGATAGCTGGAAACACCATATATTTT
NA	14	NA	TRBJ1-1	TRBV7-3	CASSLLGGGTEAFF	TGTGCCAGCAGCTTATTGGGGGGAGGTACTGAAGCTTTCTTT
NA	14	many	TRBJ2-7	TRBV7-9	CASSRDSWAYEQYF	TGTGCCAGCAGCCGGGACTCGTGGGCCTACGAGCAGTACTTC